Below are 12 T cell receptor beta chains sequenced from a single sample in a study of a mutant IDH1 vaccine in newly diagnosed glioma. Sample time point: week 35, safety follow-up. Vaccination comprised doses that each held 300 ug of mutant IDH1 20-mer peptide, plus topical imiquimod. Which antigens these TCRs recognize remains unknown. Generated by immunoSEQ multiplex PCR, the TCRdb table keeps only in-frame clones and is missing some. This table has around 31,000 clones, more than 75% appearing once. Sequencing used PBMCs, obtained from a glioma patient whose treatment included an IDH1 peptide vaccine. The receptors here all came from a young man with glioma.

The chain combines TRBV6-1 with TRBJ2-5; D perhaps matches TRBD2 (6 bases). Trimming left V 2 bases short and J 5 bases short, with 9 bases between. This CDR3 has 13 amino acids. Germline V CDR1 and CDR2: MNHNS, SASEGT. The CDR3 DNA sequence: TGTGCCAGCAGTGAATGGGGGAGGGAGACCCAGTACTTC. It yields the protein CASSEWGRETQYF.

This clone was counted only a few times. The DNA for the CDR3 is TGTGCCAGCAGTGATTCAGGGTTAGATGAAAAACTGTTTTTT. It yields the protein CASSDSGLDEKLFF. This rearrangement joins TRBV6-1 to TRBJ1-4, with D possibly TRBD1 on 5 matching bases. Trimming took off 3 bases at V and 6 bases at J, with 11 bases between the two ends. The germline V gene encodes CDR1 MNHNS and CDR2 SASEGT. This CDR3 contains 14 residues.

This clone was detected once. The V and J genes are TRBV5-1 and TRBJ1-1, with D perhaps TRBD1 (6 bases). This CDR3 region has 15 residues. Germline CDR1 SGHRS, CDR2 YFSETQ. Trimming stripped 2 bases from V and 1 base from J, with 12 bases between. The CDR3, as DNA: TGCGCCAGCAGCTTAACGACAGGCAGGAACACTGAAGCTTTCTTT. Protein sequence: CASSLTTGRNTEAFF.

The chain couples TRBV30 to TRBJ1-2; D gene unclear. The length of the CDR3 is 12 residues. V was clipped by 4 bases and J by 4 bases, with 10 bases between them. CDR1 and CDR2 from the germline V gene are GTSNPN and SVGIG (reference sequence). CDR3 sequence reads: CAWTPGSYGYTF. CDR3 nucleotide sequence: TGTGCCTGGACCCCGGGGTCCTATGGCTACACCTTC.

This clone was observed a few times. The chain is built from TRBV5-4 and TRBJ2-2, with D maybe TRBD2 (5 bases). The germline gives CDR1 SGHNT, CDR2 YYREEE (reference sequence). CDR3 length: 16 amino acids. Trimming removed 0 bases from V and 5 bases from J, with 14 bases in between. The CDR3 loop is CASSLGRGLRTGELFF. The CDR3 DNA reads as TGTGCCAGCAGCTTGGGGAGAGGACTGAGAACCGGGGAGCTGTTTTTT.

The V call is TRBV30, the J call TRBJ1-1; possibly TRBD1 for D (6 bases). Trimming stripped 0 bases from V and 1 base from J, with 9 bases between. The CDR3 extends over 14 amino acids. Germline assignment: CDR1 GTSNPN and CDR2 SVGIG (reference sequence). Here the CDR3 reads CAWSVRGANTEAFF. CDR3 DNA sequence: TGTGCCTGGAGTGTACGGGGGGCGAACACTGAAGCTTTCTTT.

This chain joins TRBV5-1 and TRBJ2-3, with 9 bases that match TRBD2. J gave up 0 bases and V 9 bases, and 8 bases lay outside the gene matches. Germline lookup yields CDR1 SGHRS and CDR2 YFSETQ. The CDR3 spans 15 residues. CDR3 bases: TGCGCCACCAGGGGTAGCGGGAGAAGCACAGATACGCAGTATTTT. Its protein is CATRGSGRSTDTQYF.

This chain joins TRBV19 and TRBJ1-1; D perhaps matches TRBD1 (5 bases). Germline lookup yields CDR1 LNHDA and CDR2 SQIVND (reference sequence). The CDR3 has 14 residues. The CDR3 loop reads CGSWSGRGKTEAFF. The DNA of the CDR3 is TGTGGGAGTTGGTCAGGGCGGGGAAAAACTGAAGCTTTCTTT.

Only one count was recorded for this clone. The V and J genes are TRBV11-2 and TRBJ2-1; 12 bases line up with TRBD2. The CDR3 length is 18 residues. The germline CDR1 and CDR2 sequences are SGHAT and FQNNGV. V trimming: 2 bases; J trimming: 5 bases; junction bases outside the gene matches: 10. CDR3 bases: TGTGCCAGCAGCTTAACACCCCGGACTAGCGGGAACGACAATGAGCAGTTCTTC. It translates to CASSLTPRTSGNDNEQFF.

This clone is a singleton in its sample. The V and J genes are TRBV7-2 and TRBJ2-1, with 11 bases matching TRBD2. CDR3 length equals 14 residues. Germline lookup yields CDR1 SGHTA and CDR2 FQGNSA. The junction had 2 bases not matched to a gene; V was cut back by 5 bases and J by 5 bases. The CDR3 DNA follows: TGTGCCAGCAGCACGGGACTAGCGGACAATGAGCAGTTCTTC. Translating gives CASSTGLADNEQFF.

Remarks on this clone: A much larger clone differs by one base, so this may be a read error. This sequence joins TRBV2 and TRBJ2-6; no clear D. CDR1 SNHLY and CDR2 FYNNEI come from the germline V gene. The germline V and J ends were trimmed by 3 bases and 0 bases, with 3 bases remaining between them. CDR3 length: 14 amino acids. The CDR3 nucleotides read TGTGCCAGCAGTGACATCTCTGGGGCCAACGTCCTGACTTTC. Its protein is CASSDISGANVLTF.

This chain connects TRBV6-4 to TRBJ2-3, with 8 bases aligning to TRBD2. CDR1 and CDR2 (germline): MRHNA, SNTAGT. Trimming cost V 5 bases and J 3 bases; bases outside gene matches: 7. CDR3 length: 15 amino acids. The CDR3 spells CASSLTAGETDTQYF. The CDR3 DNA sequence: TGTGCCAGCAGTTTAACAGCGGGAGAGACAGATACGCAGTATTTT.